Described below is a single T cell receptor (beta chain) sequence and its context. The CDR3 consists of 13 residues. J lost 8 bases, V lost 5 bases, and 7 bases had no gene match. Per the study methods: Cell counts per sample came from amplifying reference gene primers. This table comes from immunoSEQ multiplex PCR, and its TCRdb copy is limited to in-frame clones, with some not included. V and J calls and clone size follow that table, whereas D and trimming were derived from the DNA. In the table there are about 300,000 clones, about 81% of which are singletons. This entry comes from a study of blood T cell repertoires in COVID-19. Study summary: The United States, Italy and Spain supplied acute and convalescent COVID-19 samples. PBMCs, B-cell-depleted T cells, or T cells were the source of the cDNA or gDNA that made up the material.

While infection was still active, Seattle patients were enrolled and then followed longitudinally. This chain joins TRBV12-3 or TRBV12-4 and TRBJ1-2, with TRBD1 matching 8 bases. This receptor was identified in a human donor with COVID-19, enrolled during active disease. The donor label of this sample is uncertain. The sequenced sample consisted of peripheral blood. The CDR3 coding sequence is TGTGCCAGCAGTGCGGACAGGGTGCGGGGCTACACCTTC. As protein: CASSADRVRGYTF.